This T cell receptor (beta chain) was sequenced in a study of blood T cell repertoires in COVID-19. Here immunoSEQ multiplex PCR was the method, and the copy in TCRdb shows in-frame clones only, minus some. The sample holds some 250,000 clones, about four fifths seen once. The CDR3 loop spans 15 amino acids. Germline lookup yields CDR1 LNHDA and CDR2 SQIVND (reference sequence). J lost 1 base, V lost 4 bases, and 4 bases had no gene match. The material sequenced was peripheral blood. This clonotype was obtained from a woman in her sixties with active or convalescent COVID-19. The chain joins TRBV19 to TRBJ1-2; 9 nucleotides match TRBD1. The CDR3 sequence: CASSSRTGDNYGYTF. The CDR3 bases are TGTGCCAGTAGTAGTCGGACAGGGGATAACTATGGCTACACCTTC.